Listed below are T cell receptor beta chains from one sample, sequenced in a study of shared clonotypes between healthy human individuals. Measured with immunoSEQ multiplex PCR; TCRdb has only the in-frame clones, and not every one. Of about 2.4 million clones in the sample, 93% were seen once. Sample: naive CD4+ T cells from PBMCs. The source is a man younger than 35 in good health. Some clones in this sample may be carry-over from other donors' samples. CDR3s include the opening cysteine and the closing phenylalanine or tryptophan. The D gene is left open where the match is weak. The listing skips clone size in some rows; elsewhere it reads once, few, many or a size class.

TRBV5-1	TRBJ2-1	.	.	CASRDYNEQFF	TGCGCCAGCAGAGATTACAATGAGCAGTTCTTC
TRBV5-1	TRBJ1-2	.	.	CASSAGRLYGYTF	TGCGCCAGCAGCGCAGGACGCCTCTATGGCTACACCTTC
TRBV28	TRBJ1-4	.	.	CASRAGGVQAINEKLFF	TGTGCCAGCAGGGCTGGGGGGGTGCAGGCCATTAATGAAAAACTGTTTTTT
TRBV9	TRBJ2-5	.	.	CASSVVGGGETQYF	TGTGCCAGCAGCGTAGTCGGCGGTGGGGAGACCCAGTACTTC
TRBV29-1	TRBJ2-4	.	.	CSARDRENIQYF	TGCAGCGCCCGGGACCGAGAAAACATTCAGTACTTC
TRBV29-1	TRBJ2-7	.	.	CSVEAGTSYEQYF	TGCAGCGTTGAAGCGGGTACCTCCTACGAGCAGTACTTC
TRBV5-4	TRBJ2-3	.	TRBD2	CASSSGLAGAYTQYF	TGTGCCAGCAGCTCGGGACTAGCGGGAGCCTATACGCAGTATTTT
TRBV5-1	TRBJ2-2	.	.	CASSPTGTYPNTGELFF	TGCGCCAGCAGCCCCACGGGGACATACCCTAACACCGGGGAGCTGTTTTTT
TRBV5-1	TRBJ2-3	.	.	CASSLGQGSTDTQYF	TGCGCCAGCAGCTTGGGTCAGGGGAGCACAGATACGCAGTATTTT
TRBV7-6	TRBJ1-1	.	.	CASSLDPVKGPEAFF	TGTGCCAGCAGCTTAGACCCCGTAAAGGGCCCTGAAGCTTTCTTT
TRBV5-6	TRBJ1-3	.	.	CASSLQGSGNTIYF	TGTGCCAGCAGCTTGCAGGGCTCCGGAAACACCATATATTTT
TRBV5-1	TRBJ2-7	once	.	CASSFGNEQYF	TGCGCCAGCAGCTTCGGGAACGAGCAGTACTTC
TRBV2	TRBJ1-1	.	.	CAGARGGNTEAFF	TGTGCCGGGGCTCGGGGAGGAAACACTGAAGCTTTCTTT
TRBV11-2	TRBJ2-2	.	.	CASSLAGGTGELFF	TGTGCCAGCAGCTTAGCCGGGGGCACCGGGGAGCTGTTTTTT
TRBV30	TRBJ2-5	.	.	CAWSRETQYF	TGTGCCTGGAGTCGGGAGACCCAGTACTTC
TRBV11-3	TRBJ2-7	.	TRBD2	CASSLGLAEFYEQYF	TGTGCCAGCAGCTTAGGGCTAGCGGAGTTCTACGAGCAGTACTTC
TRBV7-9	TRBJ2-7	.	TRBD2	CASSPREGSYEQYF	TGTGCCAGCAGCCCCAGGGAGGGATCCTACGAGCAGTACTTC
TRBV29-1	TRBJ1-3	.	.	CSCISGNTIYF	TGCAGCTGTATCTCTGGAAACACCATATATTTT
TRBV28	TRBJ2-3	.	TRBD2	CASSPPGAGVVDTQYF	TGTGCCAGCAGTCCCCCGGGAGCGGGAGTTGTAGATACGCAGTATTTT
TRBV5-1	TRBJ2-1	.	TRBD1	CASSSGTVFYNEQFF	TGCGCCAGCAGTTCCGGGACAGTTTTTTACAATGAGCAGTTCTTC
TRBV27	TRBJ2-7	.	TRBD2	CASSPHRGLAVDEQYF	TGTGCCAGCAGTCCCCACCGAGGACTAGCGGTTGACGAGCAGTACTTC
TRBV4-2	TRBJ2-3	.	.	CASSQVGGRNTDTQYF	TGTGCCAGCAGCCAAGTAGGTGGACGTAACACAGATACGCAGTATTTT
TRBV11-3	TRBJ2-7	.	.	CASSLGVASIYEQYF	TGTGCCAGCAGCTTAGGCGTAGCGTCGATCTACGAGCAGTACTTC
TRBV7-7	TRBJ2-2	.	TRBD2	CASTLHSGTSAGELFF	TGTGCCAGCACCCTCCATTCGGGGACTAGCGCCGGGGAGCTGTTTTTT
TRBV5-1	TRBJ2-3	.	TRBD2	CASVETSGVPGTQYF	TGCGCCAGCGTCGAGACTAGCGGGGTGCCCGGTACGCAGTATTTT
TRBV11-2	TRBJ2-1	.	.	CASSLEASFLFF	TGTGCCAGCAGCTTAGAGGCTAGCTTTCTCTTCTTC
TRBV29-1	TRBJ2-5	.	.	CSVEAHPQGRGETQYF	TGCAGCGTTGAAGCCCACCCCCAGGGGAGGGGAGAGACCCAGTACTTC
TRBV7-3	TRBJ2-2	.	.	CASSFSGSAGELFF	TGTGCCAGCAGCTTCTCCGGGAGTGCCGGGGAGCTGTTTTTT
TRBV25-1	TRBJ2-7	.	TRBD2	CASSEGGRPSYEQYF	TGTGCCAGCAGTGAGGGCGGGAGGCCTTCCTACGAGCAGTACTTC
TRBV5-4	TRBJ2-3	.	.	CASSVQGYTQYF	TGTGCCAGCAGCGTACAGGGTTATACGCAGTATTTT
TRBV7-8	TRBJ1-2	.	.	CASSLMQGGYGYTF	TGTGCCAGCAGCTTAATGCAGGGAGGCTATGGCTACACCTTC
TRBV28	TRBJ2-7	once	.	CASSLGTYEQYF	TGTGCCAGCAGTTTAGGTACCTACGAGCAGTACTTC
TRBV2	TRBJ2-3	once	.	CASRNERSSTDTQYF	TGTGCCAGCAGGAACGAGCGGTCTAGCACAGATACGCAGTATTTT
TRBV5-4	TRBJ2-4	.	TRBD1	CASSVDRELNIQYF	TGTGCCAGCAGCGTGGACAGGGAGTTAAACATTCAGTACTTC
TRBV27	TRBJ1-6	.	TRBD1	CASSPSWTGPAGSYNSPLHF	TGTGCCAGCAGTCCCTCTTGGACAGGTCCCGCAGGGTCCTATAATTCACCCCTCCACTTT
TRBV6-1	TRBJ2-2	.	.	CASSAGPRLGELFF	TGTGCCAGCAGTGCGGGTCCCCGTCTCGGGGAGCTGTTTTTT
TRBV30	TRBJ1-2	.	TRBD1	CAWSQDRGLSGYTF	TGTGCCTGGAGCCAGGACAGGGGGCTGAGTGGCTACACCTTC
TRBV7-9	TRBJ2-1	.	.	CASSLVANEQFF	TGTGCCAGCAGCTTAGTAGCGAATGAGCAGTTCTTC
TRBV7-2	TRBJ2-1	.	.	CASSLVQASYNEQFF	TGTGCCAGCAGCTTAGTGCAGGCTTCCTACAATGAGCAGTTCTTC
TRBV7-9	TRBJ1-4	few	.	CASSLVGENEKLFF	TGTGCCAGCAGCTTAGTCGGGGAAAATGAAAAACTGTTTTTT
TRBV11-2	TRBJ2-7	once	.	CASNSLDLFTPSNEQYF	TGTGCCAGCAACAGCTTAGATCTGTTCACGCCCTCCAACGAGCAGTACTTC
TRBV6-1	TRBJ2-1	.	TRBD2	CASSDWGRAVNEQFF	TGTGCCAGCAGTGATTGGGGGAGGGCCGTCAATGAGCAGTTCTTC
TRBV19	TRBJ2-5	.	TRBD2	CASSIDLAGAVETQYF	TGTGCCAGTAGTATAGATCTAGCGGGAGCGGTGGAGACCCAGTACTTC
TRBV19	TRBJ2-1	few	.	CASSIRNEQFF	TGTGCCAGTAGTATCCGCAATGAGCAGTTCTTC
TRBV28	TRBJ1-5	.	.	CAAHNQPQHF	TGTGCCGCGCACAATCAGCCCCAGCATTTT
TRBV5-4	TRBJ2-3	.	.	CASSSRSGADTQYF	TGTGCCAGCAGCTCACGGAGTGGCGCAGATACGCAGTATTTT
TRBV5-1	TRBJ2-2	.	.	CASSLVPGSTGELFF	TGCGCCAGCAGCTTGGTTCCGGGGAGCACCGGGGAGCTGTTTTTT
TRBV7-9	TRBJ1-1	.	.	CASRLGGIGKNTEAFF	TGTGCCAGCAGATTAGGGGGTATTGGGAAGAACACTGAAGCTTTCTTT
TRBV9	TRBJ1-4	.	.	CASSDVADEKLFF	TGTGCCAGCAGCGATGTTGCCGATGAAAAACTGTTTTTT
TRBV25-1	TRBJ2-1	.	TRBD2	CASSSPLGTSGTYNEQFF	TGTGCCAGCAGTTCACCCCTGGGTACTAGCGGTACCTACAATGAGCAGTTCTTC
TRBV7-9	TRBJ1-2	few	.	CASSFNPYGYTF	TGTGCCAGCAGCTTCAATCCCTATGGCTACACCTTC
TRBV11-2	TRBJ2-1	.	TRBD2	CASSFVLAGGGEQFF	TGTGCCAGCAGCTTTGTACTAGCGGGAGGCGGTGAGCAGTTCTTC